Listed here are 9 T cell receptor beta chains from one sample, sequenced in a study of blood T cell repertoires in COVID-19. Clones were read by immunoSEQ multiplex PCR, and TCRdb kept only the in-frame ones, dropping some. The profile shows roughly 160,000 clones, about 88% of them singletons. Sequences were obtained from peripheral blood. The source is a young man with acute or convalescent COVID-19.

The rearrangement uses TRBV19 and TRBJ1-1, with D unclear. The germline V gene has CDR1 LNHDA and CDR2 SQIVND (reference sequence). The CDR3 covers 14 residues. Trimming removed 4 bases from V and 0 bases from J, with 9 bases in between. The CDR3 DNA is TGTGCCAGTAGTACCCGGGGAATGAACACTGAAGCTTTCTTT. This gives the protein CASSTRGMNTEAFF.

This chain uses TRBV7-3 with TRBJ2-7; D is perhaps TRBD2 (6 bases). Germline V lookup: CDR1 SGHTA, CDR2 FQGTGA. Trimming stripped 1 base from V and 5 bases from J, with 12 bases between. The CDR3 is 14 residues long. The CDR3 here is CASSLSPGVDEQYF. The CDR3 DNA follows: TGTGCCAGCAGCTTAAGTCCGGGGGTCGACGAGCAGTACTTC.

The DNA for the CDR3 is TGTGCCAGCAGCTTTTCGGCGGGGACTGAAGCTTTCTTT. The encoded protein is CASSFSAGTEAFF. The gene calls are TRBV7-2 and TRBJ1-1, with D unresolved. This CDR3 comprises 13 residues. Germline CDR1 reads SGHTA; CDR2 reads FQGNSA. V lost 3 bases and J lost 5, with 10 bases in between.

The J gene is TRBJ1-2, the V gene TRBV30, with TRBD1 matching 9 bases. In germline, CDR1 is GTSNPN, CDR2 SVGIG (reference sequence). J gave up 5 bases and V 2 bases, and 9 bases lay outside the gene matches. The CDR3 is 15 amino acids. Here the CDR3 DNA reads TGTGCCTGGAGTCCAACAGGGGGCGGTTATTATGGCTACACCTTC. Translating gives CAWSPTGGGYYGYTF.

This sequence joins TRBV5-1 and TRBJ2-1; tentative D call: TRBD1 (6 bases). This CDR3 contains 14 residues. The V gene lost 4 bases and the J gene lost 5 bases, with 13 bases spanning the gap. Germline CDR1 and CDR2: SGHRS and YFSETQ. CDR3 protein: CASSDRTPNNEQFF. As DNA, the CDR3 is TGCGCCAGCAGCGACAGGACACCTAACAATGAGCAGTTCTTC.

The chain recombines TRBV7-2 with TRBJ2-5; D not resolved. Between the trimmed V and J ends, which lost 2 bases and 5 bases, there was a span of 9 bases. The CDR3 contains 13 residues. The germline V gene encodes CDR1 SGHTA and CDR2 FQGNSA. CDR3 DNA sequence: TGTGCCAGCAGCTTATATCGCAGGGAGACCCAGTACTTC. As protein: CASSLYRRETQYF.

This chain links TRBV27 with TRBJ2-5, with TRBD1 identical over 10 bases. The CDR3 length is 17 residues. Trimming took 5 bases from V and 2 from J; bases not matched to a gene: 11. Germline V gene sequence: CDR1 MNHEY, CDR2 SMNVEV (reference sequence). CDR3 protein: CASSPDRGRSWQETQYF. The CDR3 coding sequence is TGTGCCAGCAGTCCCGACAGGGGGCGATCGTGGCAAGAGACCCAGTACTTC.

The CDR3 nucleotides are TGTGCCAGCAGCCCTATAGCGGCCCACAATGAGCAGTTCTTC. It is translated as CASSPIAAHNEQFF. V and J are TRBV7-2 and TRBJ2-1, with D perhaps matching TRBD2 (6 bases). V was cut by 5 bases and J by 5 bases, with 13 bases left in between. Germline V gene lookup returns CDR1 SGHTA and CDR2 FQGNSA. The CDR3 has 14 amino acids.

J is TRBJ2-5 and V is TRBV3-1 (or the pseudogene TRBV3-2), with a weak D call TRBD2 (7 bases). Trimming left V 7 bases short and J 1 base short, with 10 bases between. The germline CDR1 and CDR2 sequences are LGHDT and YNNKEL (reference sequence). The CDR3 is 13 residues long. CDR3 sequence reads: CASTRGAQETQYF. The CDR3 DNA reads TGTGCCAGCACCCGGGGGGCCCAAGAGACCCAGTACTTC.